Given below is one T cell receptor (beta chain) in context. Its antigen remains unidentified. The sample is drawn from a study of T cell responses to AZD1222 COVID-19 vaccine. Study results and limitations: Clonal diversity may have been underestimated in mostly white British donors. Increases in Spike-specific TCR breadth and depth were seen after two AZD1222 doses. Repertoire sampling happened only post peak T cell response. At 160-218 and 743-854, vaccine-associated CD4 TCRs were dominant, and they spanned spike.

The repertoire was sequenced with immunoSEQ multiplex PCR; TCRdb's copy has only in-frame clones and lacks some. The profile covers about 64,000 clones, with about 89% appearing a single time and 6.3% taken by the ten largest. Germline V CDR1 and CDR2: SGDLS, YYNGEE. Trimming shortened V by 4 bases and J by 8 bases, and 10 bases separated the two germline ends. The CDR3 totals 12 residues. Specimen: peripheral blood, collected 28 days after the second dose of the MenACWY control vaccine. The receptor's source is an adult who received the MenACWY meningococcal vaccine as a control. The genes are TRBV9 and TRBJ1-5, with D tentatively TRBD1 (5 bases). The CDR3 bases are TGTGCCAGCAGCCCGGGGGAAGAGCCCCAGCATTTT. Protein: CASSPGEEPQHF.